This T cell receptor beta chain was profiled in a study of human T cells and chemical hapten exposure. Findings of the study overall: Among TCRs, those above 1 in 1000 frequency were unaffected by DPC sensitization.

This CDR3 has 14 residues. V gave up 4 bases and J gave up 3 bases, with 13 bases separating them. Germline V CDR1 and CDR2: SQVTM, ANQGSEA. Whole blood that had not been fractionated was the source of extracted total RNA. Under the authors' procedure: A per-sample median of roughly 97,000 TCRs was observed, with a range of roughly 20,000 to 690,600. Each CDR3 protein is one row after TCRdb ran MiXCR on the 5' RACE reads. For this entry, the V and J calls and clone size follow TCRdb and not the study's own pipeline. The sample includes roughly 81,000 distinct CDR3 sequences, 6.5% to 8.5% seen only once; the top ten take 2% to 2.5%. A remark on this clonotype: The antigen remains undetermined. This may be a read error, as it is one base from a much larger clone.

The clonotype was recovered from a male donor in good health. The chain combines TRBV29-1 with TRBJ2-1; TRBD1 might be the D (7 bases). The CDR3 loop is CSVAGQGGYNEQFF. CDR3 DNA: TGCAGCGTTGCTGGGCAGGGGGGCTACAATGAGCAGTTCTTC.